The 29 T cell receptor beta chains listed next were all sequenced from one sample in a study of blood T cell repertoires in COVID-19. Method: immunoSEQ multiplex PCR; TCRdb's copy keeps in-frame clones and lacks some. Of approximately 450,000 clones in the sample, roughly 85% are singletons; the top ten hold 1.5% to 2%. Specimen: PBMCs or T cells enriched from blood (not recorded which). The receptors derive from a woman between 18 and 29 years old with acute COVID-19.

The V and J genes are TRBV11-2 and TRBJ1-6; a weak D match, TRBD1 (6 bases). This CDR3 has 16 residues. Trimming pared 5 bases from V and 11 bases from J, leaving 22 bases between. In germline, CDR1 is SGHAT, CDR2 FQNNGV. Here the CDR3 DNA reads TGTGCCAGCAGCGCGGCGGGCGGCAGGGGAAGGACACCCCTCCACTTT. It encodes CASSAAGGRGRTPLHF. The entire variable domain, with the rest obtained from reference TRBV11-2 and TRBJ1-6, is as follows: EAGVAQSPRYKIIEKRQSVAFWCNPISGHATLYWYQQILGQGPKLLIQFQNNGVVDDSQLPKDRFSAERLKGVDSTLKIQPAKLEDSAVYLCASSAAGGRGRTPLHFGNGTRLTVT.

The chain is built from TRBV4-1 and TRBJ2-7; D may be TRBD1 (5 bases). CDR3 size: 14 residues. V dropped 4 bases and J dropped 1 base, with 11 bases sitting between them. CDR1 and CDR2 (germline): MGHRA, YSYEKL. This chain's CDR3 is CASSPPDSSYEQYF. CDR3 DNA: TGCGCCAGCAGCCCCCCTGACAGTTCCTACGAGCAGTACTTC.

The chain uses TRBV28 and TRBJ2-1, with TRBD2 matching over 11 bases. Germline V gives CDR1 MDHEN, CDR2 SYDVKM. V trimming: 1 base; J trimming: 6 bases; junction bases outside the gene matches: 8. CDR3 length equals 17 residues. The CDR3, as DNA: TGTGCCAGCAGTTTATTGTTAGCGGGAGGGTCTGGCAATGAGCAGTTCTTC. Its translation is CASSLLLAGGSGNEQFF. Complete variable domain (other parts from reference TRBV28 and TRBJ2-1): DVKVTQSSRYLVKRTGEKVFLECVQDMDHENMFWYRQDPGLGLRLIYFSYDVKMKEKGDIPEGYSVSREKKERFSLILESASTNQTSMYLCASSLLLAGGSGNEQFFGPGTRLTVL.

This clone was seen just once. The V call is TRBV12-3 or TRBV12-4, the J call TRBJ2-5, with D uncertain. The CDR3 extends over 13 amino acids. Trimming removed 0 bases at V and 7 bases at J, with 9 bases between. The CDR3 spells CASSLAAPGTQYF. For the CDR3, the DNA is TGTGCCAGCAGTTTAGCGGCTCCTGGGACCCAGTACTTC.

The chain combines TRBV4-1 with TRBJ2-7; TRBD1 agrees at 11 bases. Trimming at V came to 6 bases and at J to 4 bases, leaving 5 bases not matched to a gene. There are 14 residues in the CDR3. Per the germline V gene, CDR1 is MGHRA and CDR2 is YSYEKL. This CDR3 is CASSSGTGGYEQYF. CDR3 nucleotide sequence: TGCGCCAGCAGTTCCGGGACAGGGGGGTACGAGCAGTACTTC.

V gene TRBV4-2 combines with J gene TRBJ2-1, with 8 nucleotides matching TRBD2. The CDR3 has 16 residues. The germline V gene has CDR1 LGHNA and CDR2 YNFKEQ. After removal of 1 base from V and 1 base from J, the junction contained 3 bases not matched to a gene. The CDR3 bases are TGTGCCAGCAGCCAAGCGGGACTAGGGTCCTACAATGAGCAGTTCTTC. Protein product: CASSQAGLGSYNEQFF.

The chain is built from TRBV4-1 and TRBJ2-7, with D possibly being TRBD2 (6 bases). The CDR3 has 13 residues. V lost 3 bases, J lost 3 bases, and 9 bases lay in between. Germline values: CDR1 MGHRA, CDR2 YSYEKL. DNA for the CDR3: TGCGCCAGCAGCCAGCAGGAGGGCTACGAGCAGTACTTC. Protein: CASSQQEGYEQYF.

The V and J genes are TRBV6-6 and TRBJ1-5; TRBD1 matches at 8 bases. Germline assignment: CDR1 MNHNY and CDR2 SVGAGI (reference sequence). This CDR3 has 15 residues. V gave up 0 bases and J gave up 5 bases; unmatched junction bases: 3. In DNA, the CDR3 is TGTGCCAGCAGTTACTCGAACAGGGGGGATCAGCCCCAGCATTTT. Protein: CASSYSNRGDQPQHF.

This sequence joins TRBV24-1 and TRBJ2-3; no clear D gene. Trimming took 9 bases from V and 4 from J, leaving 10 bases between them. Germline values: CDR1 KGHDR, CDR2 SFDVKD. This CDR3 is 12 amino acids long. Written as DNA, the CDR3 is TGTGCCACCCCTACCCGGGCAGATACGCAGTATTTT. Translation: CATPTRADTQYF.

The chain recombines TRBV9 with TRBJ2-7; D is unresolved. With 0 bases removed from V and 4 bases from J, the gap between germline ends came to 14 bases. Germline loops: CDR1 SGDLS, CDR2 YYNGEE. CDR3 length: 15 amino acids. The CDR3 here is CASSVELSGLYEQYF. In nucleotides, the CDR3 is TGTGCCAGCAGCGTAGAGTTGTCAGGCCTGTACGAGCAGTACTTC.

For this clone: This CDR3 is also generated by other DNA sequences in the sample. J is TRBJ2-7 and V is TRBV7-9, with D possibly being TRBD1 (6 bases). Looked up from germline, CDR1 is SEHNR and CDR2 is FQNEAQ (reference sequence). This CDR3 is 12 amino acids long. V shed 5 bases and J shed 3 bases, with 8 bases lying between them. The CDR3 DNA reads as TGTGCCAGCAGCCGGACAGACTACGAGCAGTACTTC. Amino acid sequence: CASSRTDYEQYF.

The chain uses TRBV29-1 and TRBJ2-2; a weak D match, TRBD1 (7 bases). V lost 7 bases to trimming and J lost 4 bases, with 16 bases between them. The CDR3 covers 14 residues. Looked up from germline, CDR1 is SQVTM and CDR2 is ANQGSEA. CDR3 amino acids: CSAGRQGGTGELFF. CDR3 sequence (DNA): TGCAGCGCCGGGAGACAGGGCGGCACCGGGGAGCTGTTTTTT.

CDR3 DNA: TGTGCCACCAGCAGAGATCCCGGACAGCGCTCACCCCTCCACTTT. Its protein is CATSRDPGQRSPLHF. The chain recombines TRBV15 with TRBJ1-6; tentatively, D is TRBD1 (6 bases). There are 15 residues in the CDR3. Germline V lookup: CDR1 LNHNV, CDR2 YYDKDF (reference sequence). V lost 0 bases and J 10 bases, leaving 13 bases between the germline ends.

This clone was observed once. The V gene is TRBV11-1, the J gene TRBJ2-1; TRBD1 might be the D (6 bases). CDR3 length: 16 amino acids. The germline V gene encodes CDR1 SGHAT and CDR2 FQDESV (reference sequence). Trimming cost V 2 bases and J 5 bases, with 16 bases left between them. In DNA, the CDR3 is TGTGCCAGCAGCTTAACGACAGGACAAGGGAACAATGAGCAGTTCTTC. Protein product: CASSLTTGQGNNEQFF.

This clone was seen once. J is TRBJ2-2 and V is TRBV30, with D possibly matching TRBD2 (6 bases). Germline CDR1 GTSNPN, CDR2 SVGIG (reference sequence). There are 16 residues in the CDR3. V lost 3 bases and J lost 1, with 15 bases in between. CDR3 sequence (DNA): TGTGCCTGGAGCGCCAGGGACTCGAAGAACACCGGGGAGCTGTTTTTT. It codes for CAWSARDSKNTGELFF.

This clone was recorded once. The chain combines TRBV9 with TRBJ1-2, with D perhaps matching TRBD1 (6 bases). The CDR3 runs 14 residues. V was clipped by 0 bases and J by 4 bases, with 10 bases between them. Germline V gives CDR1 SGDLS, CDR2 YYNGEE. The CDR3 region is CASSVGTGLYGYTF. The CDR3 region has the DNA TGTGCCAGCAGCGTAGGAACAGGGCTCTATGGCTACACCTTC. Supplemented by reference TRBV9 and TRBJ1-2, the full variable domain reads DSGVTQTPKHLITATGQRVTLRCSPRSGDLSVYWYQQSLDQGLQFLIQYYNGEERAKGNILERFSAQQFPDLHSELNLSSLELGDSALYFCASSVGTGLYGYTFGSGTRLTVV.

The rearrangement links TRBV19 to TRBJ1-1; no definite D call. Germline V gene data show CDR1 as LNHDA and CDR2 as SQIVND (reference sequence). The length of the CDR3 is 13 residues. V was pared by 1 base and J by 8 bases, with 11 bases between. The CDR3 sequence is CASSIGLQSEAFF. The CDR3 DNA sequence: TGTGCCAGTAGTATAGGGCTCCAGTCAGAAGCTTTCTTT.

On this clone: In the same sample, other DNA sequences code for this CDR3. The chain uses TRBV9 and TRBJ1-2, with TRBD1 matching 9 bases. CDR3 size: 14 residues. V shed 2 bases and J 4 bases; nucleotides not matched to a gene: 3. Germline-derived CDR1 and CDR2 are SGDLS and YYNGEE. The CDR3 DNA sequence: TGTGCCAGCAGCGTCGGGGACAGGGCCTATGGCTACACCTTC. It translates to CASSVGDRAYGYTF.

V gene TRBV6-5 combines with J gene TRBJ1-5; D is perhaps TRBD1 (5 bases). The V gene's germline CDR1 is MNHEY and CDR2 SVGAGI. V was shortened by 8 bases and J by 6 bases, with 17 bases between the two germline ends. This CDR3 comprises 14 residues. The CDR3 nucleotides read TGTGCCAGCGGCGCAGGGCATTCTCCTCAGCCCCAGCATTTT. It encodes CASGAGHSPQPQHF.

The V call is TRBV9, the J call TRBJ1-6; TRBD1 agrees at 9 bases. CDR3 length equals 15 residues. The junction had 9 bases not matched to a gene; V was cut back by 5 bases and J by 9 bases. The V gene's germline CDR1 is SGDLS and CDR2 YYNGEE. The CDR3 DNA reads TGTGCCAGCAGTTATACAACAGGGGGCGGTTCACCCCTCCACTTT. Translating it yields CASSYTTGGGSPLHF.

The gene calls are TRBV9 and TRBJ2-1; 11 bases align to TRBD2. The V gene end was trimmed by 3 bases and the J gene end by 2 bases; junction bases not matched to a gene: 7. The CDR3 covers 17 residues. In germline, CDR1 is SGDLS, CDR2 YYNGEE. The CDR3 DNA sequence: TGTGCCAGCAGCGAGACTAGCGGGACCTCCCCCTACAATGAGCAGTTCTTC. Residues: CASSETSGTSPYNEQFF.

This chain joins TRBV4-3 and TRBJ2-5; D is possibly TRBD1 (5 bases). The CDR3 runs to 12 residues. Germline lookup yields CDR1 LGHNA and CDR2 YSLEER. V was trimmed by 1 base and J by 5 bases, leaving 5 bases between them. CDR3 nucleotides: TGCGCCAGCAGCCAAGCAGGGGAGACCCAGTACTTC. Residues: CASSQAGETQYF.

This clone was recorded once. The rearrangement links TRBV5-1 to TRBJ1-6, with TRBD1 as a possible D gene (5 bases). This CDR3 is 15 amino acids long. CDR1 is SGHRS and CDR2 is YFSETQ in the germline V gene. V dropped 0 bases and J dropped 9 bases, with 13 bases sitting between them. This CDR3 is CASSLGPVGGSPLHF. CDR3 DNA sequence: TGCGCCAGCAGCTTGGGTCCTGTCGGGGGTTCACCCCTCCACTTT.

The gene calls are TRBV7-2 and TRBJ2-7, with D unclear. Between the trimmed V and J ends, which lost 2 bases and 2 bases, there was a span of 10 bases. Germline CDR1 reads SGHTA; CDR2 reads FQGNSA. The length of the CDR3 is 14 residues. The CDR3 sequence: CASSLWAEAYEQYF. In DNA form, the CDR3 reads TGTGCCAGCAGCTTATGGGCAGAAGCCTACGAGCAGTACTTC.

The V and J genes are TRBV7-9 and TRBJ2-1; weak D call: TRBD2 (5 bases). Trimming stripped 3 bases from V and 0 bases from J, with 9 bases between. Per the germline V gene, CDR1 is SEHNR and CDR2 is FQNEAQ (reference sequence). The CDR3 loop spans 15 amino acids. The CDR3 reads CASSFGESSYNEQFF. The CDR3 bases are TGTGCCAGCAGCTTTGGGGAGAGCTCCTACAATGAGCAGTTCTTC.

V and J are TRBV27 and TRBJ2-1; 7 bases line up with TRBD1. This CDR3 is built from 15 residues. The V gene's germline CDR1 is MNHEY and CDR2 SMNVEV (reference sequence). The J segment lost 1 base and the V segment lost 7 bases, leaving 7 bases of the junction unmatched. CDR3 DNA sequence: TGTGCCAGCACCCGAAGGGGGCCTTCCTACAATGAGCAGTTCTTC. Its translation is CASTRRGPSYNEQFF.

The chain employs TRBV10-3 and TRBJ2-7, with D possibly TRBD1 on 5 matching bases. Germline V gives CDR1 ENHRY, CDR2 SYGVKD. The CDR3 has 12 amino acids. Between the trimmed V and J ends, which lost 3 bases and 6 bases, there was a span of 9 bases. CDR3 amino acids: CAISEQESEQYF. In nucleotides, the CDR3 is TGTGCCATCAGTGAACAGGAGTCCGAGCAGTACTTC.

This clone was seen a few times. The chain is built from TRBV7-2 and TRBJ1-5; D gene ambiguous. V shed 1 base and J shed 9 bases, with 10 bases lying between them. The CDR3 runs to 13 residues. Germline assignment: CDR1 SGHTA and CDR2 FQGNSA. The CDR3 nucleotides read TGTGCCAGCAGCTTAGGGGGAGAACGGCCCCAGCATTTT. Encoded protein: CASSLGGERPQHF. The full variable domain, completed using reference TRBV7-2 and TRBJ1-5, is GAGVSQSPSNKVTEKGKDVELRCDPISGHTALYWYRQSLGQGLEFLIYFQGNSAPDKSGLPSDRFSAERTGGSVSTLTIQRTQQEDSAVYLCASSLGGERPQHFGDGTRLSIL.

The chain couples TRBV6-5 to TRBJ1-2; 7 nucleotides match TRBD1. The CDR3 runs 13 residues. The germline gives CDR1 MNHEY, CDR2 SVGAGI. The ends lost 2 bases at V and 6 bases at J; junction bases unmatched: 3. The CDR3 region has the DNA TGTGCCAGCAGTTACCGAGGGGGCCATGGCTACACCTTC. Amino acid sequence: CASSYRGGHGYTF.